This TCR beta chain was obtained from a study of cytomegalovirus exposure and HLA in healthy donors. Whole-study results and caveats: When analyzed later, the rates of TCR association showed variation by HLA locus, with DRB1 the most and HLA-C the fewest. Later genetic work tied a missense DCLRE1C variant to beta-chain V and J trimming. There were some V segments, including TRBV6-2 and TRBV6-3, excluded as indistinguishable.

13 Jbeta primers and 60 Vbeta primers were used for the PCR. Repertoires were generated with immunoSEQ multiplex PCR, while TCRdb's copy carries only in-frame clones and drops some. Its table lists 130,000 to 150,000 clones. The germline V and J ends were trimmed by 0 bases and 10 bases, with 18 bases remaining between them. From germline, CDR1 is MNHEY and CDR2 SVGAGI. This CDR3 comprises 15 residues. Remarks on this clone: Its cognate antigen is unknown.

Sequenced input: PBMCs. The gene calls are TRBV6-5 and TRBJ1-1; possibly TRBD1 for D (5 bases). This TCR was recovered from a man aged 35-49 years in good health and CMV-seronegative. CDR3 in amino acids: CASSYSGEGGSVAFF. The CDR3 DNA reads TGTGCCAGCAGTTACTCAGGGGAGGGCGGGTCTGTAGCTTTCTTT.